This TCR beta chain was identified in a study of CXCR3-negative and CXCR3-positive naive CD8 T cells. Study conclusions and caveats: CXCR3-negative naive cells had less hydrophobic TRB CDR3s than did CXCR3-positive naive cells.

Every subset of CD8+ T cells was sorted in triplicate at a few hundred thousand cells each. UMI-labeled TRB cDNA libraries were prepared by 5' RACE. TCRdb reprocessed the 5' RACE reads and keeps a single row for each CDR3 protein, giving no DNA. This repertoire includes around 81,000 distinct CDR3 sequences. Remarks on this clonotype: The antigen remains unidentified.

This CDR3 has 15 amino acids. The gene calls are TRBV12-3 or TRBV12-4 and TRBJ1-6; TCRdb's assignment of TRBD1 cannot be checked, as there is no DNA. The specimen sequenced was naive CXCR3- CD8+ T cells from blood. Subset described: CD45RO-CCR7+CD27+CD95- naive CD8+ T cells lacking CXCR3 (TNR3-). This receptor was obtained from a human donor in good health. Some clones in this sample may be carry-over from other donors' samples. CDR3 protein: CASRSDRGRNSPLHF.